Listed here are 29 T cell receptor beta chains from one sample, sequenced in a study of memory CD4+ T cells and cytomegalovirus serostatus. Clones were sequenced by immunoSEQ multiplex PCR, and TCRdb holds only the in-frame ones, with some missing. This table has 25,000 to 30,000 clones, under 85% appearing once. Single viable CD3+CD4+CD8-CD45RO+ cells were sorted as the memory CD4+ T cells. Sequencing was performed on memory CD4+ T cells from blood. These receptor sequences come from an adult in good health and CMV-seronegative.

The chain joins TRBV5-4 to TRBJ2-7; 7 bases are shared with TRBD1. Trimming removed 2 bases from V and 5 bases from J; junction bases left unmatched: 10. There are 15 residues in the CDR3. Per the germline V gene, CDR1 is SGHNT and CDR2 is YYREEE (reference sequence). This CDR3 is CASSFGGRGMNEQYF. CDR3 coding DNA: TGTGCCAGCAGCTTTGGGGGCAGGGGGATGAACGAGCAGTACTTC. The full variable domain, in which reference TRBV5-4 and TRBJ2-7 provide the parts outside the CDR3, is ETGVTQSPTHLIKTRGQQVTLRCSSQSGHNTVSWYQQALGQGPQFIFQYYREEENGRGNFPPRFSGLQFPNYSSELNVNALELDDSALYLCASSFGGRGMNEQYFGPGTRLTVT.

The J gene is TRBJ2-7, the V gene TRBV18; D uncertain. CDR1 and CDR2 from the germline V gene are KGHSH and LQKENI. The germline V and J ends were trimmed by 0 bases and 0 bases, with 6 bases remaining between them. This CDR3 contains 14 residues. The CDR3 sequence is CASSPPPPSYEQYF. The CDR3 DNA reads as TGTGCCAGCTCACCACCCCCCCCCTCCTACGAGCAGTACTTC.

V gene TRBV14 combines with J gene TRBJ1-2; the D is unclear. Germline V CDR1 and CDR2: SGHDN, FVKESK. The CDR3 extends over 14 amino acids. Trimming pared 0 bases from V and 8 bases from J, leaving 13 bases between. The CDR3 is CASSQDRIGEGYTF. In nucleotides, the CDR3 is TGTGCCAGCAGCCAAGATCGAATTGGGGAGGGCTACACCTTC.

The rearrangement joins TRBV5-6 to TRBJ2-7; D gene unclear. This CDR3 has 14 residues. From germline, CDR1 is SGHDT and CDR2 YYEEEE. V was pared by 3 bases and J by 4 bases, with 14 bases between. The CDR3 DNA reads as TGTGCCAGCAGCTACGGACCGAATTGGTACGAGCAGTACTTC. Protein sequence: CASSYGPNWYEQYF.

V is TRBV11-1 and J is TRBJ2-3; tentatively, D is TRBD1 (6 bases). CDR1 and CDR2 (germline): SGHAT, FQDESV (reference sequence). This CDR3 is built from 14 residues. The germline V and J ends were trimmed by 2 bases and 3 bases, with 9 bases remaining between them. The CDR3 reads CASSLRGRTDTQYF. The CDR3 DNA reads TGTGCCAGCAGCTTAAGGGGGAGAACAGATACGCAGTATTTT.

This clone was observed a few times. The chain recombines TRBV28 with TRBJ1-5, with 7 bases lining up with TRBD1. Trimming removed 6 bases from V and 2 bases from J; junction bases left unmatched: 7. This CDR3 is built from 15 residues. CDR1 is MDHEN and CDR2 is SYDVKM in the germline V gene. The CDR3 DNA is TGTGCCAGCAGACGACAGGGCTCGGGCAATCAGCCCCAGCATTTT. It specifies CASRRQGSGNQPQHF.

The chain carries TRBV30 and TRBJ1-1; TRBD1 aligns across 7 bases. V was pared by 2 bases and J by 4 bases, with 10 bases of the junction left unmatched. This CDR3 region has 15 residues. In germline, CDR1 is GTSNPN, CDR2 SVGIG (reference sequence). The CDR3 reads CAWSLRQGRSTEAFF. The CDR3 bases are TGTGCCTGGAGTCTGAGACAGGGTCGATCCACTGAAGCTTTCTTT.

The chain recombines TRBV7-9 with TRBJ2-1; 9 positions match TRBD2. The CDR3 has 16 residues. CDR1 and CDR2 from the germline V gene are SEHNR and FQNEAQ (reference sequence). V lost 1 base, J lost 4 bases, and 5 bases stayed unmatched. The CDR3 sequence is CASSLDRAGGYNEQFF. The CDR3 region has the DNA TGTGCCAGCAGCTTAGACCGAGCGGGGGGTTACAATGAGCAGTTCTTC.

The chain combines TRBV4-3 with TRBJ2-3, with 8 bases that match TRBD1. The V gene end was trimmed by 0 bases and the J gene end by 5 bases; junction bases not matched to a gene: 7. Germline V gives CDR1 LGHNA, CDR2 YSLEER. The CDR3 is made up of 16 amino acids. The CDR3 loop reads CASSQEGTGRKDTQYF. The CDR3 region has the DNA TGCGCCAGCAGCCAAGAGGGGACAGGCCGGAAAGATACGCAGTATTTT.

The CDR3 sequence: CASRLTTSGGTGELFF. The DNA of the CDR3 is TGTGCCAGCAGGTTAACGACTAGCGGGGGCACCGGGGAGCTGTTTTTT. The chain couples TRBV2 to TRBJ2-2, with 12 positions matching TRBD2. The CDR3 runs to 16 residues. CDR1 is SNHLY and CDR2 is FYNNEI in the germline V gene. J gave up 4 bases and V 6 bases, and 6 bases lay outside the gene matches.

This sequence joins TRBV9 and TRBJ1-1; 12 bases match TRBD1. Unmatched junction bases numbered 14, after V lost 4 bases and J lost 1 base. The CDR3 is 19 residues long. The germline gives CDR1 SGDLS, CDR2 YYNGEE. The CDR3 nucleotides read TGTGCCAGCAGCCAGGGACAGGGGGCAAGTGGGGTTAGGAACACTGAAGCTTTCTTT. This gives the protein CASSQGQGASGVRNTEAFF. The complete variable domain, with remaining parts taken from reference TRBV9 and TRBJ1-1, reads DSGVTQTPKHLITATGQRVTLRCSPRSGDLSVYWYQQSLDQGLQFLIQYYNGEERAKGNILERFSAQQFPDLHSELNLSSLELGDSALYFCASSQGQGASGVRNTEAFFGQGTRLTVV.

V is TRBV9 and J is TRBJ1-1; maybe TRBD1 (5 bases). The V and J ends lost 0 bases and 4 bases respectively, with 13 bases between them. The CDR3 is 15 amino acids. Germline CDR1 reads SGDLS; CDR2 reads YYNGEE. CDR3 sequence (DNA): TGTGCCAGCAGCGTAGTCGTTGTGGGGACCACTGAAGCTTTCTTT. Its translation is CASSVVVVGTTEAFF.

This clone has more than one count but fewer than ten. The V call is TRBV10-1, the J call TRBJ2-2; D not certain. The CDR3 is made up of 14 amino acids. V gave up 1 base and J gave up 1 base, with 4 bases separating them. Germline V gives CDR1 WNHNN, CDR2 SYGVQD (reference sequence). CDR3 in amino acids: CASSEWGNTGELFF. DNA for the CDR3: TGCGCCAGCAGTGAGTGGGGGAACACCGGGGAGCTGTTTTTT.

The chain is built from TRBV10-3 and TRBJ2-5, with D perhaps TRBD1 or TRBD2 (5 bases each). Germline CDR1 is ENHRY and CDR2 is SYGVKD. V lost 11 bases, J lost 2 bases, and 12 bases lay in between. The CDR3 is 12 amino acids. The DNA for the CDR3 is TGTGCCTCCCAGGGAGTACAAGAGACCCAGTACTTC. Translated: CASQGVQETQYF.

The chain carries TRBV6-1 and TRBJ1-3, with D maybe TRBD1 (5 bases). Trimming pared 7 bases from V and 2 bases from J, leaving 12 bases between. This CDR3 contains 14 residues. Germline V gene sequence: CDR1 MNHNS, CDR2 SASEGT. The CDR3: CASILGGTGNTIYF. The CDR3 region has the DNA TGTGCCAGCATCCTCGGGGGAACTGGAAACACCATATATTTT.

The CDR3 protein is CASSIQAARHEQYF. The CDR3 nucleotides read TGTGCCAGCAGCATACAGGCGGCCCGCCACGAGCAGTACTTC. The chain combines TRBV7-2 with TRBJ2-7; the D gene is possibly TRBD1 (5 bases). The CDR3 runs to 14 residues. The germline gives CDR1 SGHTA, CDR2 FQGNSA. V was trimmed by 5 bases and J by 5 bases, leaving 16 bases between them.

This clone occurred a few times. The chain couples TRBV7-2 to TRBJ2-1, with 7 bases aligning to TRBD2. The CDR3 contains 15 residues. The V gene's germline CDR1 is SGHTA and CDR2 FQGNSA. V dropped 7 bases and J dropped 0; count of bases not matched to a gene: 6. The CDR3 region has the DNA TGTGCCAGCACGGGGGGAGCAATCTCCTACAATGAGCAGTTCTTC. It codes for CASTGGAISYNEQFF.

The chain joins TRBV4-1 to TRBJ2-5; a weak D match, TRBD2 (6 bases). The CDR3 spans 14 residues. V lost 0 bases and J 5 bases, leaving 10 bases between the germline ends. Germline lookup yields CDR1 MGHRA and CDR2 YSYEKL. CDR3 nucleotide sequence: TGCGCCAGCAGCCAAGAGGTCGCGGGGGAGACCCAGTACTTC. Amino acids: CASSQEVAGETQYF.

V and J are TRBV30 and TRBJ1-1; TRBD1 agrees at 8 bases. The V gene's germline CDR1 is GTSNPN and CDR2 SVGIG (reference sequence). J was trimmed by 5 bases and V by 5 bases; bases with no gene match: 7. The CDR3 sequence is 13 residues long. The CDR3 here is CAWETRGRTEAFF. Here the CDR3 DNA reads TGTGCCTGGGAAACCAGGGGGCGAACTGAAGCTTTCTTT.

The gene calls are TRBV11-3 and TRBJ1-3, with no clear D. Trimming took off 5 bases at V and 8 bases at J, with 13 bases between the two ends. The germline gives CDR1 SGHNT, CDR2 YENEEA. The CDR3 contains 13 residues. CDR3: CASSVINADTIYF. CDR3 DNA: TGTGCCAGCAGCGTAATCAACGCGGACACCATATATTTT. The variable domain in full, completed from reference TRBV11-3 and TRBJ1-3, reads EAGVVQSPRYKIIEKKQPVAFWCNPISGHNTLYWYLQNLGQGPELLIRYENEEAVDDSQLPKDRFSAERLKGVDSTLKIQPAELGDSAVYLCASSVINADTIYFGEGSWLTVV.

The chain employs TRBV6-1 and TRBJ1-1; tentatively, D is TRBD1 (5 bases). Germline V gene lookup returns CDR1 MNHNS and CDR2 SASEGT. V was trimmed by 3 bases and J by 6 bases, leaving 14 bases between them. The CDR3 length is 14 residues. This CDR3 is CASSEVRAGAEAFF. DNA for the CDR3: TGTGCCAGCAGTGAGGTCAGGGCGGGAGCTGAAGCTTTCTTT.

The chain carries TRBV6-6 and TRBJ1-1; no reliable D call. Per germline, CDR1 MNHNY and CDR2 SVGAGI (reference sequence). The V end lost 6 bases, the J end lost 1 base, and 9 bases lay between the germline ends. The length of the CDR3 is 13 residues. DNA of the CDR3: TGTGCCAGCAGAAGAATGAGGAACACTGAAGCTTTCTTT. The encoded protein is CASRRMRNTEAFF.

V is TRBV11-3 and J is TRBJ1-1, with TRBD1 identical over 7 bases. Germline CDR1 is SGHNT and CDR2 is YENEEA. Trimming at V came to 4 bases and at J to 10 bases, leaving 9 bases not matched to a gene. CDR3 size: 13 residues. The CDR3 bases are TGTGCCAGCAGCTCGACAGGGAGGAAGGTAGCTTTCTTT. Translating it yields CASSSTGRKVAFF.

The chain links TRBV11-2 to TRBJ2-7; 10 positions agree with TRBD1. The CDR3 spans 15 residues. CDR1 SGHAT and CDR2 FQNNGV come from the germline V gene. The V segment lost 5 bases and the J segment 0 bases; nucleotides outside the gene matches: 4. Here the CDR3 DNA reads TGTGCCAGCAGCGTGGGACAGGGGAGCTCCTACGAGCAGTACTTC. Translation gives CASSVGQGSSYEQYF.

The J gene is TRBJ1-2, the V gene TRBV29-1; D remains unclear. Germline loops: CDR1 SQVTM, CDR2 ANQGSEA. V lost 4 bases and J lost 8, with 14 bases in between. CDR3 size: 12 residues. The CDR3: CSVASLREGYTF. The CDR3 DNA follows: TGCAGCGTTGCGTCCCTTCGGGAGGGCTACACCTTC.

The chain recombines TRBV5-1 with TRBJ2-3; no definite D call. There are 15 residues in the CDR3. The germline CDR1 and CDR2 sequences are SGHRS and YFSETQ. The V end was cut by 1 base, the J end by 1 base, with 10 bases between. CDR3 amino acids: CASSLKVKGTDTQYF. The CDR3 nucleotides are TGCGCCAGCAGCTTGAAGGTGAAGGGCACAGATACGCAGTATTTT.

The V call is TRBV11-2, the J call TRBJ1-5, with D tentatively TRBD1 (6 bases). Germline CDR1 and CDR2: SGHAT and FQNNGV. The length of the CDR3 is 15 residues. V dropped 0 bases and J dropped 5 bases, with 11 bases sitting between them. Here the CDR3 DNA reads TGTGCCAGCAGCTTAGAGACAGGAGGTCATCAGCCCCAGCATTTT. Residues: CASSLETGGHQPQHF. Complete variable domain (other parts from reference TRBV11-2 and TRBJ1-5): EAGVAQSPRYKIIEKRQSVAFWCNPISGHATLYWYQQILGQGPKLLIQFQNNGVVDDSQLPKDRFSAERLKGVDSTLKIQPAKLEDSAVYLCASSLETGGHQPQHFGDGTRLSIL.

V is TRBV4-1 and J is TRBJ1-1; perhaps TRBD1 as D (5 bases). Germline CDR1 and CDR2: MGHRA and YSYEKL. Trimming took 0 bases from V and 7 from J, leaving 12 bases between them. This CDR3 contains 14 residues. CDR3 nucleotide sequence: TGCGCCAGCAGCCAAGATGGGGTCCAGGGTGAAGCTTTCTTT. Its translation: CASSQDGVQGEAFF.

The genes are TRBV7-2 and TRBJ2-3, with TRBD2 matching over 8 bases. Germline assignment: CDR1 SGHTA and CDR2 FQGNSA. V shed 0 bases, J shed 2 bases, and the junction held 1 base outside the gene matches. The CDR3 spans 15 residues. The CDR3, as DNA: TGTGCCAGCAGCTTAGCAGCGGGGGTCACAGATACGCAGTATTTT. It codes for CASSLAAGVTDTQYF. The full variable domain, in which reference TRBV7-2 and TRBJ2-3 provide the parts outside the CDR3, is GAGVSQSPSNKVTEKGKDVELRCDPISGHTALYWYRQSLGQGLEFLIYFQGNSAPDKSGLPSDRFSAERTGGSVSTLTIQRTQQEDSAVYLCASSLAAGVTDTQYFGPGTRLTVL.